One and the same sample provided the 5 T cell receptor beta chains below, sequenced in a study of blood T cells in healthy people across ages. It was with a sample-barcoded 5' primer and a J-beta primer mix that a second PCR of roughly 6 to 12 cycles was run. MiXCR, applied by TCRdb to the 5' RACE reads, yields one record per CDR3 protein. Of more than 650,000 distinct CDR3 sequences detected, about 20% appear once; the ten largest clones hold approximately 20%. The sequenced material came from blood. The receptor set was obtained from an older man in good health.

CDR3 nucleotide sequence: TGCAGTACCACCAAGAACAGGGACTTTAACTATGGCTACACCTTC. It translates to CSTTKNRDFNYGYTF. The genes are TRBV20-1 and TRBJ1-2; D perhaps matches TRBD1 (6 bases). CDR3 length: 15 residues. V lost 8 bases, J lost 1 base, and 20 bases lay in between. Looked up from germline, CDR1 is DFQATT and CDR2 is SNEGSKA (reference sequence).

This clonotype was detected only a few times. The J gene is TRBJ2-1, the V gene TRBV6-2 or TRBV6-3; TRBD2 aligns across 9 bases. After removal of 0 bases from V and 15 bases from J, the junction contained 3 bases not matched to a gene. The germline gives CDR1 MNHEY, CDR2 SVGEGT. The CDR3 is 12 amino acids. The CDR3 sequence: CASSYSGGRGFF. In nucleotides, the CDR3 is TGTGCCAGCAGTTACTCAGGCGGGAGGGGGTTCTTC.

With regard to this clonotype: The junction departs from the called germline gene at one end, perhaps through a read error. The chain recombines TRBV20-1 with TRBJ2-7; the D call may be TRBD1 or TRBD2 (5 bases each). The CDR3 covers 14 residues. The germline CDR1 and CDR2 sequences are DFQATT and SNEGSKA (reference sequence). This chain's CDR3 is CSASQQVGTYKQYF. The CDR3, as DNA: TGCAGTGCTAGTCAGCAGGTGGGGACCTACAAGCAGTACTTC.

This clonotype turned up a few times. The V and J genes are TRBV21-1 and TRBJ1-5. TRBV21-1 is reported as a pseudogene. This CDR3 comprises 15 residues. This chain's CDR3 is CASSKGGIVNQPQHF. The CDR3 DNA reads as TGTGCCAGCAGCAAAGGAGGAATAGTCAATCAGCCCCAGCATTTT.

The chain couples TRBV7-2 to TRBJ2-5, with D unclear. CDR1 is SGHTA and CDR2 is FQGNSA in the germline V gene. V lost 5 bases and J 5 bases, leaving 15 bases between the germline ends. CDR3 length equals 14 residues. CDR3: CASSPKVVRETQYF. The DNA for the CDR3 is TGTGCCAGCAGCCCGAAGGTAGTCCGGGAGACCCAGTACTTC.